The 10 T cell receptor beta chains below were found in one sample sequenced in a study of identical twins. TCRdb fed the 5' RACE reads into MiXCR, producing one record per CDR3 protein. The sample contains some 1,700,000 distinct CDR3 sequences, about 32% of which appear only once. The specimen was cord blood. These receptors were collected from a newborn girl in good health.

The J gene is TRBJ2-3, the V gene TRBV2, with 9 bases aligning to TRBD1. This CDR3 contains 15 residues. The trim removed 7 bases at V and 4 bases at J, leaving 9 bases unmatched. Germline V CDR1 and CDR2: SNHLY, FYNNEI. The CDR3 region is CASTQPGQGADTQYF. The CDR3 coding sequence is TGTGCCAGCACCCAGCCGGGACAGGGAGCAGATACGCAGTATTTT.

The V gene is TRBV12-3 or TRBV12-4, the J gene TRBJ2-5; 8 bases fit TRBD2. The CDR3 extends over 15 amino acids. Losses at the gene ends were 6 bases for V and 4 bases for J; bases not matched to a gene: 10. CDR3 coding DNA: TGTGCCAGCAGCCCGCCAGCGGGAGCGGGAGAGACCCAGTACTTC. Encoded protein: CASSPPAGAGETQYF.

The chain joins TRBV6-1 to TRBJ2-7; 7 bases align to TRBD2. Germline V gene data show CDR1 as MNHNS and CDR2 as SASEGT. This CDR3 spans 15 amino acids. V lost 4 bases, J lost 3 bases, and 9 bases stayed unmatched. The CDR3 DNA reads TGTGCCAGCAGTGCCCGGGGGGTTCTAATCTACGAGCAGTACTTC. Translating it yields CASSARGVLIYEQYF.

This clonotype was found many times. The chain employs TRBV9 and TRBJ2-7, with D unresolved. This CDR3 has 15 amino acids. V was trimmed by 0 bases and J by 0 bases, leaving 10 bases between them. Germline lookup yields CDR1 SGDLS and CDR2 YYNGEE. Here the CDR3 reads CASSVESDSSYEQYF. CDR3 in DNA: TGTGCCAGCAGCGTAGAATCAGATAGCTCCTACGAGCAGTACTTC.

This clonotype was detected only a few times. V is TRBV20-1 and J is TRBJ2-5, with 13 nucleotides matching TRBD2. CDR3 size: 16 residues. Trimming at V came to 1 base and at J to 2 bases, leaving 4 bases not matched to a gene. Germline CDR1 and CDR2: DFQATT and SNEGSKA (reference sequence). This CDR3 reads CSARGTSGRAQETQYF. The CDR3 DNA reads as TGCAGTGCTAGAGGGACTAGCGGGAGAGCGCAAGAGACCCAGTACTTC.

This clonotype occurred a few times. The chain links TRBV9 to TRBJ2-1, with 10 bases lining up with TRBD2. After removal of 2 bases from V and 6 bases from J, the junction contained 17 bases not matched to a gene. The CDR3 is made up of 19 amino acids. Germline CDR1 reads SGDLS; CDR2 reads YYNGEE. The chain's CDR3 is CASSVRFWGVAGGGNEQFF. The CDR3 coding sequence is TGTGCCAGCAGCGTTCGGTTTTGGGGTGTAGCGGGAGGAGGCAATGAGCAGTTCTTC.

The chain uses TRBV20-1 and TRBJ2-7; D possibly corresponds to TRBD1 (7 bases). The CDR3 is made up of 14 amino acids. From germline, CDR1 is DFQATT and CDR2 SNEGSKA (reference sequence). V lost 6 bases and J 4 bases, leaving 19 bases between the germline ends. In DNA, the CDR3 is TGCAGTGCCCCGAAGACAGGGAGGCCTTACGAGCAGTACTTC. Its translation is CSAPKTGRPYEQYF.

This chain connects TRBV15 to TRBJ1-1; D is unresolved. The V end lost 5 bases, the J end lost 1 base, and 11 bases lay between the germline ends. The CDR3 loop spans 14 amino acids. Germline V lookup: CDR1 LNHNV, CDR2 YYDKDF (reference sequence). The CDR3: CATSWGHPNTEAFF. As DNA, the CDR3 is TGTGCCACCAGCTGGGGTCATCCGAACACTGAAGCTTTCTTT. The variable domain in full, completed from reference TRBV15 and TRBJ1-1, reads DAMVIQNPRYQVTQFGKPVTLSCSQTLNHNVMYWYQQKSSQAPKLLFHYYDKDFNNEADTPDNFQSRRPNTSFCFLDIRSPGLGDTAMYLCATSWGHPNTEAFFGQGTRLTVV.

V is TRBV28 and J is TRBJ1-6; D possibly corresponds to TRBD1 (6 bases). This CDR3 is built from 15 residues. V was clipped by 7 bases and J by 4 bases, with 14 bases between them. Germline-derived CDR1 and CDR2 are MDHEN and SYDVKM. The CDR3 protein is CASTHRDTYNSPLHF. DNA for the CDR3: TGTGCCAGCACTCACCGGGACACGTATAATTCACCCCTCCACTTT.

This rearrangement joins TRBV28 to TRBJ2-3; maybe TRBD2 (7 bases). V lost 1 base to trimming and J lost 9 bases, with 20 bases between them. The CDR3 length is 16 residues. Germline CDR1 MDHEN, CDR2 SYDVKM. The CDR3 region is CASSLSGGPVQGTQYF. CDR3 sequence (DNA): TGTGCCAGCAGTTTATCGGGGGGCCCAGTGCAGGGGACGCAGTATTTT.